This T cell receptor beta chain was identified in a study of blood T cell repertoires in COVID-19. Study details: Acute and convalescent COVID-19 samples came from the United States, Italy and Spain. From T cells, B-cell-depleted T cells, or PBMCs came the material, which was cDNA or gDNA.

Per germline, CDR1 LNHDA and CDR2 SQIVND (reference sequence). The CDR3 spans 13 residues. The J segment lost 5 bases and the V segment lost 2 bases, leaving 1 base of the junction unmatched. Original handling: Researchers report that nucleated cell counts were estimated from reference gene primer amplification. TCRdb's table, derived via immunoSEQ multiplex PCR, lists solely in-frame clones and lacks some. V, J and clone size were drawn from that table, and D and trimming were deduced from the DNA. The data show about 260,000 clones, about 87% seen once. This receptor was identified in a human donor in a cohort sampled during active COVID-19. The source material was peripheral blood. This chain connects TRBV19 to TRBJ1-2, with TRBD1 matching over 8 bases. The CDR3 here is CASSIRQGYGYTF. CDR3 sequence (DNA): TGTGCCAGTAGTATACGACAGGGGTATGGCTACACCTTC.